Each of the 8 T cell receptor beta chains below was sequenced from the same sample in a study of PD-1 blockade in classical Hodgkin lymphoma. Each patient experienced a relapse that followed autologous stem cell transplantation, and brentuximab vedotin exposure varied. Method: immunoSEQ multiplex PCR; TCRdb's copy keeps in-frame clones and lacks some. The sample contains around 41,000 clones, approximately 72% of which appear only once. This specimen was peripheral blood mononuclear cells (PBMCs), taken before the second cycle of nivolumab. These receptor sequences come from a human donor with classical Hodgkin lymphoma.

The rearrangement joins TRBV14 to TRBJ1-2; 7 nucleotides agree with TRBD1. V was pared by 0 bases and J by 3 bases, with 7 bases of the junction left unmatched. The CDR3 is 16 amino acids. The germline V gene has CDR1 SGHDN and CDR2 FVKESK. This CDR3 reads CASSQDATGWYYGYTF. CDR3 nucleotide sequence: TGTGCCAGCAGCCAAGATGCGACAGGGTGGTACTATGGCTACACCTTC.

The gene calls are TRBV7-2 and TRBJ2-7, with D possibly TRBD1 on 6 matching bases. V was shortened by 4 bases and J by 0 bases, with 13 bases between the two germline ends. The CDR3 consists of 15 residues. Germline V CDR1 and CDR2: SGHTA, FQGNSA. The CDR3 DNA reads as TGTGCCAGCAGCTCCGGGACAACATACTCCTACGAGCAGTACTTC. Its translation: CASSSGTTYSYEQYF.

In this sample, this clone turned up a few times. The CDR3 DNA is TGTGCCAGCAGTAGGACAGGGCTGAACACTGAAGCTTTCTTT. Translation gives CASSRTGLNTEAFF. The chain has TRBV6-5 and TRBJ1-1; TRBD1 matches 8 bases. The CDR3 consists of 14 residues. J lost 0 bases, V lost 5 bases, and 2 bases had no gene match. Germline CDR1 is MNHEY and CDR2 is SVGAGI.

The chain combines TRBV5-5 with TRBJ2-5, with 9 bases identical to TRBD1. This CDR3 contains 14 residues. V was pared by 4 bases and J by 5 bases, with 6 bases of the junction left unmatched. CDR1 and CDR2 from the germline V gene are SGHKS and YYEKEE (reference sequence). The CDR3 DNA follows: TGTGCCAGCAGCCGCGGGACAGGGTACGAGACCCAGTACTTC. As protein: CASSRGTGYETQYF.

J is TRBJ2-7 and V is TRBV9, with D perhaps being TRBD1 or TRBD2 (5 bases each). The germline gives CDR1 SGDLS, CDR2 YYNGEE. V was trimmed by 4 bases and J by 0 bases, leaving 17 bases between them. The CDR3 totals 16 residues. For the CDR3, the DNA is TGTGCCAGCAGCCATAACCTCGGGGACCCCTCCTACGAGCAGTACTTC. This encodes CASSHNLGDPSYEQYF.

V usage is TRBV7-9 and J usage is TRBJ1-1; the match to TRBD1 covers 7 bases. The CDR3 extends over 12 amino acids. Germline V gene data show CDR1 as SEHNR and CDR2 as FQNEAQ (reference sequence). The junction had 5 bases not matched to a gene; V was cut back by 5 bases and J by 8 bases. The CDR3, as DNA: TGTGCCAGCAGCCTCGGGACAGCCGAAGCTTTCTTT. It specifies CASSLGTAEAFF.

V and J are TRBV9 and TRBJ1-1; TRBD1 agrees at 7 bases. CDR3 length equals 15 residues. In germline, CDR1 is SGDLS, CDR2 YYNGEE. Germline trimming cut 3 bases from V and 1 base from J; bases unmatched to any gene: 6. CDR3 amino acids: CASSDREGANTEAFF. The CDR3 coding sequence is TGTGCCAGCAGCGACAGGGAGGGGGCGAACACTGAAGCTTTCTTT. The variable domain in full, completed from reference TRBV9 and TRBJ1-1, reads DSGVTQTPKHLITATGQRVTLRCSPRSGDLSVYWYQQSLDQGLQFLIQYYNGEERAKGNILERFSAQQFPDLHSELNLSSLELGDSALYFCASSDREGANTEAFFGQGTRLTVV.

J is TRBJ1-1 and V is TRBV28; unclear D gene. Germline V lookup: CDR1 MDHEN, CDR2 SYDVKM. Trimming took 3 bases from V and 0 from J, leaving 5 bases between them. The CDR3 sequence is 13 residues long. In DNA, the CDR3 is TGTGCCAGCAGTTTCCTCATGAACACTGAAGCTTTCTTT. It is translated as CASSFLMNTEAFF.